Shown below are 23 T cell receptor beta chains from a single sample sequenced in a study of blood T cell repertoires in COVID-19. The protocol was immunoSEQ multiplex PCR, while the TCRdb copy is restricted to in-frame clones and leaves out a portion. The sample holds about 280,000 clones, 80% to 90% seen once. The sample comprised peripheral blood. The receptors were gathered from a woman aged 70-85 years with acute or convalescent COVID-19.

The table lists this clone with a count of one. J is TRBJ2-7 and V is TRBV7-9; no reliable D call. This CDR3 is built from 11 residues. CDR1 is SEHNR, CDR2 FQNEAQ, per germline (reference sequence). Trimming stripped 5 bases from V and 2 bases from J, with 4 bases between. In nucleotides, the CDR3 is TGTGCCAGCAGCGTAACCTACGAGCAGTACTTC. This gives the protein CASSVTYEQYF. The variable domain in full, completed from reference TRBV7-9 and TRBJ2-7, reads DTGVSQNPRHKITKRGQNVTFRCDPISEHNRLYWYRQTLGQGPEFLTYFQNEAQLEKSRLLSDRFSAERPKGSFSTLEIQRTEQGDSAMYLCASSVTYEQYFGPGTRLTVT.

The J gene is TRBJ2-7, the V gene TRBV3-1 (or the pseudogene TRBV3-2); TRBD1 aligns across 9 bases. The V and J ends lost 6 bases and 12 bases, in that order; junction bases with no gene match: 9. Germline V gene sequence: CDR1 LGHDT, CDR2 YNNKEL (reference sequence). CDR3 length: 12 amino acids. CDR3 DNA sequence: TGTGCCAGCAGATCTACCGGGACAGGGTTGTACTTC. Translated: CASRSTGTGLYF.

The CDR3 DNA follows: TGTGCCATCCGCCGAGGCGAGACTGGAAACACCATATATTTT. The encoded protein is CAIRRGETGNTIYF. V is TRBV10-3 and J is TRBJ1-3; no firm D call. Germline values: CDR1 ENHRY, CDR2 SYGVKD. Trimming stripped 8 bases from V and 2 bases from J, with 13 bases between. This CDR3 contains 14 residues.

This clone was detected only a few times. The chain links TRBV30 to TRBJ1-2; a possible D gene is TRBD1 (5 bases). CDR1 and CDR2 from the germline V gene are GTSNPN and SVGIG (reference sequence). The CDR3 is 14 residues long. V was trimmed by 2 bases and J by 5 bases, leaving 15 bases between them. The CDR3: CAWSKAGRAYGYTF. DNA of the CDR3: TGTGCCTGGAGTAAGGCCGGCAGGGCGTATGGCTACACCTTC.

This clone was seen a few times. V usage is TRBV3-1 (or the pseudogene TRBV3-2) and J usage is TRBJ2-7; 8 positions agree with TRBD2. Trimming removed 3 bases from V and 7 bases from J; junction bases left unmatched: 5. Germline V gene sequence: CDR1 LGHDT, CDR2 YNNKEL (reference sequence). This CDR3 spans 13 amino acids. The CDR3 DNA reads TGTGCCAGCAGCCAGAGCGGGGGTAGGGAGCAGTACTTC. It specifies CASSQSGGREQYF.

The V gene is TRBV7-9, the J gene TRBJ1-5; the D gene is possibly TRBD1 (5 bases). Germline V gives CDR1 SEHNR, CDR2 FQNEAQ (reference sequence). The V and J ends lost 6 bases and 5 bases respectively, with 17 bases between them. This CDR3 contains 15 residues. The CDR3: CASSPGGSFDQPQHF. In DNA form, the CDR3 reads TGTGCCAGCAGTCCCGGGGGGAGTTTCGATCAGCCCCAGCATTTT.

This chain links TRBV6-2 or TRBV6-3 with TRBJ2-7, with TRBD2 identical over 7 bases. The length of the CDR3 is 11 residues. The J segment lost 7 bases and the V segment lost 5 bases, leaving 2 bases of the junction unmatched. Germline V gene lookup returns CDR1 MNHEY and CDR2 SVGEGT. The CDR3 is CASSHGREQYF. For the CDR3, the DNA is TGTGCCAGCAGTCACGGGAGGGAGCAGTACTTC.

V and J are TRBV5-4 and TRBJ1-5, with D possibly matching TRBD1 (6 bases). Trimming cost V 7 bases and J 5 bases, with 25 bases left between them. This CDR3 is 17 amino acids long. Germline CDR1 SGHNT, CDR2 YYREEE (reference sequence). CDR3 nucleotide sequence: TGTGCCAGCGATAGGGCTTCGGTCCCCGAGGGGGATCAGCCCCAGCATTTT. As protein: CASDRASVPEGDQPQHF. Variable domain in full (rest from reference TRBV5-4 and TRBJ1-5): ETGVTQSPTHLIKTRGQQVTLRCSSQSGHNTVSWYQQALGQGPQFIFQYYREEENGRGNFPPRFSGLQFPNYSSELNVNALELDDSALYLCASDRASVPEGDQPQHFGDGTRLSIL.

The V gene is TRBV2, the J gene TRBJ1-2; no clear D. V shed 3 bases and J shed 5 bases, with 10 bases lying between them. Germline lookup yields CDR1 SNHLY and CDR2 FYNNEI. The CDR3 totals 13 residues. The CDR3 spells CASSDLAEYGYTF. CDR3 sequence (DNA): TGTGCCAGCAGTGACCTCGCGGAGTATGGCTACACCTTC.

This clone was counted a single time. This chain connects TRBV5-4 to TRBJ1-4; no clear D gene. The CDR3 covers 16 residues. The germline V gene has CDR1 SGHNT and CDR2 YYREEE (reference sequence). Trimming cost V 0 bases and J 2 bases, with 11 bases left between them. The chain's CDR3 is CASSLGGGGTNEKLFF. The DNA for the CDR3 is TGTGCCAGCAGCTTGGGGGGTGGAGGGACTAATGAAAAACTGTTTTTT.

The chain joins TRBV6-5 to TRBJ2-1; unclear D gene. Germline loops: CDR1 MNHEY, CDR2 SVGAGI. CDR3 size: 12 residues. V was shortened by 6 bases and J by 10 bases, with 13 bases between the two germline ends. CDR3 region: CASSQTGKEQFF. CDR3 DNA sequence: TGTGCCAGCAGCCAGACGGGTAAAGAGCAGTTCTTC.

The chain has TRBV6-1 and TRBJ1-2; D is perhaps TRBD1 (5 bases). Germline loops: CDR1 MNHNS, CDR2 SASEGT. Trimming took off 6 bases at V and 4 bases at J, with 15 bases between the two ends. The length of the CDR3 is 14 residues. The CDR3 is CASSDGTSFYGYTF. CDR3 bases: TGTGCCAGCAGCGACGGGACTTCCTTCTATGGCTACACCTTC.

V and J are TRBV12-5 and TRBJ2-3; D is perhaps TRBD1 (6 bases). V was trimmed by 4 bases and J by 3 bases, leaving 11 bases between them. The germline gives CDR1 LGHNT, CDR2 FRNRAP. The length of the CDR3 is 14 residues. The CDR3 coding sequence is TGTGCTAGTGGTTCAGGGGTTTCAACAGATACGCAGTATTTT. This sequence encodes CASGSGVSTDTQYF.

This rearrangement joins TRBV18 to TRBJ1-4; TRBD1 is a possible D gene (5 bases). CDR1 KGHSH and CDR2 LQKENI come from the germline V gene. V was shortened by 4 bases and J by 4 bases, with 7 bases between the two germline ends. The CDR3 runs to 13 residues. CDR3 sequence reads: CASSLDSNEKLFF. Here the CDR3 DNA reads TGTGCCAGCTCACTCGACAGTAATGAAAAACTGTTTTTT.

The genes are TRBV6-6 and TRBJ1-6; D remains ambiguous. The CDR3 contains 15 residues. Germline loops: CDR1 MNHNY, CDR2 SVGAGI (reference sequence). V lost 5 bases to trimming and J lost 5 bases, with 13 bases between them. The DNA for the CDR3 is TGTGCCAGCAGTACGGCAGGCGTTGATAATTCACCCCTCCACTTT. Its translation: CASSTAGVDNSPLHF.

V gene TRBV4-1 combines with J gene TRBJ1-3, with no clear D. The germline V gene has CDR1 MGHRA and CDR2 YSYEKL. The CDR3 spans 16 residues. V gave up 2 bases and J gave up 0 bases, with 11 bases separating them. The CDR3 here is CASSQYQAHSGNTIYF. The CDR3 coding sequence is TGCGCCAGCAGCCAATATCAAGCTCACTCTGGAAACACCATATATTTT.

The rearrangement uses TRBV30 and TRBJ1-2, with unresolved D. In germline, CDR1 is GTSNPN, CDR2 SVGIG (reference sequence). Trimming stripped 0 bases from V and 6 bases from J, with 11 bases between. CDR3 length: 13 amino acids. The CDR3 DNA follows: TGTGCCTGGAGTGTATTAACTTTGAATGGCTACACCTTC. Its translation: CAWSVLTLNGYTF.

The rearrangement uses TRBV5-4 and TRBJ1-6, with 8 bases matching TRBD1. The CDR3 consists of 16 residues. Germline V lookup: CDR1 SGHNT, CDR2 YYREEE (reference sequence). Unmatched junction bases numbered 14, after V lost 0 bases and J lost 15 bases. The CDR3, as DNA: TGTGCCAGCAGCTTGGGGGGCGGCGCCCAGGGGGCAAACCTCCACTTT. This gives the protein CASSLGGGAQGANLHF.

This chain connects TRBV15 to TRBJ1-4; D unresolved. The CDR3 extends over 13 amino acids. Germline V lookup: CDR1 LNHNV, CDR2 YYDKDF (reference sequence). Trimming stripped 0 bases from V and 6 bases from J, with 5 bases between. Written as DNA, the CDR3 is TGTGCCACCAGCAGAGAGCGGGATGAAAAACTGTTTTTT. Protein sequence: CATSRERDEKLFF. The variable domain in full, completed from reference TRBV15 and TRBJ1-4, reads DAMVIQNPRYQVTQFGKPVTLSCSQTLNHNVMYWYQQKSSQAPKLLFHYYDKDFNNEADTPDNFQSRRPNTSFCFLDIRSPGLGDTAMYLCATSRERDEKLFFGSGTQLSVL.

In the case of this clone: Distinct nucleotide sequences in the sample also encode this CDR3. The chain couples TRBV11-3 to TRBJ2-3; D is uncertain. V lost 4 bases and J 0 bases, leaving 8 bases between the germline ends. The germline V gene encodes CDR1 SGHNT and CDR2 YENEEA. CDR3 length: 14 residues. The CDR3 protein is CASSSGGSTDTQYF. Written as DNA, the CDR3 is TGTGCCAGCAGCTCCGGCGGTAGCACAGATACGCAGTATTTT.

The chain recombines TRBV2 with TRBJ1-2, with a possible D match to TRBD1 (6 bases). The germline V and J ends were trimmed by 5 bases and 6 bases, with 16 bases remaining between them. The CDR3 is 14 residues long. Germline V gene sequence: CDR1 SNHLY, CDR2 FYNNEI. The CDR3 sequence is CASSLRGSGDGYTF. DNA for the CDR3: TGTGCCAGCAGTCTCAGGGGTTCCGGAGATGGCTACACCTTC.

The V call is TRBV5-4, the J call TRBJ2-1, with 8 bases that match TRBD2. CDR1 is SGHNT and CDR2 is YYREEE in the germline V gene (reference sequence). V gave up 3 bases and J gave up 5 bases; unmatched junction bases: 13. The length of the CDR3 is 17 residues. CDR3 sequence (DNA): TGTGCCAGCAGCTCATACCCTCGGTATAGCGGGGACAATGAGCAGTTCTTC. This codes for CASSSYPRYSGDNEQFF.

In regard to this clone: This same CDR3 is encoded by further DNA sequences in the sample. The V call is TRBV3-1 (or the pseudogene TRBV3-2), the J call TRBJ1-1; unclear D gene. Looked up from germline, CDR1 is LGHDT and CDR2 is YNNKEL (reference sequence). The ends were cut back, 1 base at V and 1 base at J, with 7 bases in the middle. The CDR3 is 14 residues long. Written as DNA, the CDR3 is TGTGCCAGCAGCCAAGTAGCAGCGAACACTGAAGCTTTCTTT. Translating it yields CASSQVAANTEAFF.